The 3 T cell receptor beta chains listed next were all sequenced from one sample in a study of breast tumors, draining lymph nodes, adjacent tissues. The lymph nodes were axillary draining lymph nodes from breast cancer patients. TCRdb re-analysed the multiplex PCR reads in MiXCR, keeping a single row per CDR3 protein. The table shows over 250,000 distinct CDR3 sequences, with about 30% occurring only once. Source material: axillary lymph node tissue. The receptor set was obtained from a female donor with breast cancer. Some clones in this sample may be carry-over from other donors' samples.

This clonotype was picked up many times. The V and J genes are TRBV4-2 and TRBJ1-2; D is perhaps TRBD1 (5 bases). The CDR3 spans 15 residues. V was shortened by 0 bases and J by 8 bases, with 16 bases between the two germline ends. Germline-derived CDR1 and CDR2 are LGHNA and YNFKEQ. The CDR3 is CASSQDRRGGRGYTF. In DNA, the CDR3 is TGTGCCAGCAGCCAAGACCGACGGGGGGGGAGAGGCTACACCTTC.

Note on this clonotype: The junction does not match germline at one end; this may be a read error. This sequence joins TRBV19 and TRBJ2-7; TRBD1 aligns across 9 bases. This CDR3 contains 17 residues. Per the germline V gene, CDR1 is LNHDA and CDR2 is SQIVND (reference sequence). This chain's CDR3 is CASSIGAGTGSSYEQSF. The CDR3 nucleotides are TGTGCCAGTAGTATAGGGGCCGGGACAGGGTCCTCCTACGAGCAGTCCTTC.

This chain links TRBV28 with TRBJ2-5, with D perhaps TRBD2 (5 bases). Germline V CDR1 and CDR2: MDHEN, SYDVKM. The V end lost 8 bases, the J end lost 4 bases, and 20 bases lay between the germline ends. This CDR3 comprises 15 residues. The CDR3 region is CASGPDLTTGETQYF. CDR3 in DNA: TGTGCCAGCGGTCCCGATTTGACTACGGGAGAGACCCAGTACTTC. Drawing the rest from reference TRBV28 and TRBJ2-5, the complete variable domain is DVKVTQSSRYLVKRTGEKVFLECVQDMDHENMFWYRQDPGLGLRLIYFSYDVKMKEKGDIPEGYSVSREKKERFSLILESASTNQTSMYLCASGPDLTTGETQYFGPGTRLLVL.